The 23 T cell receptor beta chains below come from one sample, sequenced in a study of blood T cell repertoires in COVID-19. Data came from immunoSEQ multiplex PCR; TCRdb stores just in-frame clones and leaves some out. The sample yields about 260,000 clones, about 89% seen once. The sequencing sample was made of peripheral blood. These receptors were collected from a middle-aged woman who had recovered from COVID-19.

The chain uses TRBV18 and TRBJ1-1; D might be TRBD1 (6 bases). V was shortened by 6 bases and J by 2 bases, with 13 bases between the two germline ends. The germline CDR1 and CDR2 sequences are KGHSH and LQKENI. The CDR3 length is 14 residues. The CDR3 DNA reads as TGTGCCAGCTCCCTATGGGGGGGCAACACTGAAGCTTTCTTT. Translating it yields CASSLWGGNTEAFF. Full variable domain (outside the CDR3, taken from reference TRBV18 and TRBJ1-1): NAGVMQNPRHLVRRRGQEARLRCSPMKGHSHVYWYRQLPEEGLKFMVYLQKENIIDESGMPKERFSAEFPKEGPSILRIQQVVRGDSAAYFCASSLWGGNTEAFFGQGTRLTVV.

This chain joins TRBV5-1 and TRBJ2-1; 8 bases line up with TRBD1. The CDR3 totals 17 residues. CDR1 SGHRS and CDR2 YFSETQ come from the germline V gene. V shed 4 bases, J shed 4 bases, and the junction held 13 bases outside the gene matches. The CDR3 region has the DNA TGCGCCAGCAGCCCCGCCGCCGGGACAGGTTATTACAATGAGCAGTTCTTC. Protein: CASSPAAGTGYYNEQFF. Filled out from reference TRBV5-1 and TRBJ2-1, the complete variable domain reads KAGVTQTPRYLIKTRGQQVTLSCSPISGHRSVSWYQQTPGQGLQFLFEYFSETQRNKGNFPGRFSGRQFSNSRSEMNVSTLELGDSALYLCASSPAAGTGYYNEQFFGPGTRLTVL.

V gene TRBV24-1 combines with J gene TRBJ1-2, with D possibly being TRBD1 (5 bases). Germline V gene lookup returns CDR1 KGHDR and CDR2 SFDVKD. Deletions cut 2 bases from V and 9 bases from J, with 12 bases between. The CDR3 is 13 residues long. In DNA form, the CDR3 reads TGTGCCACCAGTGATTCGGCAGGGTCACGCTACACCTTC. This sequence encodes CATSDSAGSRYTF.

The chain recombines TRBV3-1 (or the pseudogene TRBV3-2) with TRBJ2-3; 11 nucleotides line up with TRBD2. The CDR3 is 15 amino acids. V trimming: 1 base; J trimming: 9 bases; junction bases outside the gene matches: 6. Germline lookup yields CDR1 LGHDT and CDR2 YNNKEL (reference sequence). The CDR3 nucleotides read TGTGCCAGCAGCCAAGGTAGCGGGGGGGCTTGGACGCAGTATTTT. Protein product: CASSQGSGGAWTQYF.

J is TRBJ2-3 and V is TRBV5-1, with 7 nucleotides matching TRBD2. The CDR3 loop spans 13 amino acids. The ends lost 4 bases at V and 7 bases at J; junction bases unmatched: 6. Germline V gene lookup returns CDR1 SGHRS and CDR2 YFSETQ. The CDR3 is CASSPGGANTQYF. CDR3 bases: TGCGCCAGCAGCCCGGGAGGAGCGAATACGCAGTATTTT.

The chain joins TRBV10-1 to TRBJ2-1; 8 nucleotides line up with TRBD2. The CDR3 has 15 amino acids. The J segment lost 4 bases and the V segment lost 3 bases, leaving 5 bases of the junction unmatched. CDR1 is WNHNN, CDR2 SYGVQD, per germline (reference sequence). This chain's CDR3 is CASSDLPGGYNEQFF. The CDR3 nucleotides are TGCGCCAGCAGTGATCTACCGGGGGGGTACAATGAGCAGTTCTTC.

V usage is TRBV28 and J usage is TRBJ1-1, with TRBD1 matching 7 bases. Germline lookup yields CDR1 MDHEN and CDR2 SYDVKM. V was clipped by 1 base and J by 8 bases; unmatched bases: 4. The CDR3 is 13 residues long. The CDR3 protein is CASSLYGRGEAFF. Written as DNA, the CDR3 is TGTGCCAGCAGTTTATACGGCAGGGGGGAAGCTTTCTTT.

The rearrangement links TRBV6-2 or TRBV6-3 to TRBJ1-1, with D tentatively TRBD1 (5 bases). V lost 3 bases to trimming and J lost 0 bases, with 14 bases between them. The germline gives CDR1 MNHEY, CDR2 SVGEGT. The CDR3 runs to 16 residues. This CDR3 reads CASSYWGTQMNTEAFF. In DNA, the CDR3 is TGTGCCAGCAGTTATTGGGGCACCCAGATGAACACTGAAGCTTTCTTT.

This clone was recorded only once. The chain joins TRBV19 to TRBJ1-5, with TRBD1 matching over 8 bases. Germline loops: CDR1 LNHDA, CDR2 SQIVND (reference sequence). The CDR3 loop spans 15 amino acids. V lost 7 bases to trimming and J lost 2 bases; unmatched junction nucleotides: 7. CDR3 residues: CASTQGAVGNQPQHF. Here the CDR3 DNA reads TGTGCCAGTACCCAGGGGGCAGTTGGCAATCAGCCCCAGCATTTT.

This clone was seen only once. V usage is TRBV6-5 and J usage is TRBJ1-1; D is uncertain. V was trimmed by 0 bases and J by 1 base, leaving 6 bases between them. The CDR3 covers 14 residues. CDR1 and CDR2 (germline): MNHEY, SVGAGI. The CDR3 DNA is TGTGCCAGCAGTTACTCGAGTCCGAACACTGAAGCTTTCTTT. Translation gives CASSYSSPNTEAFF.

V usage is TRBV5-4 and J usage is TRBJ2-5; 11 bases map to TRBD2. Germline V gene data show CDR1 as SGHNT and CDR2 as YYREEE (reference sequence). V lost 7 bases and J lost 2; bases outside the gene matches: 4. There are 14 residues in the CDR3. CDR3 DNA sequence: TGTGCCAGCGGTAGCGGGGGGGCTCAAGAGACCCAGTACTTC. This translates into CASGSGGAQETQYF.

The chain links TRBV6-5 to TRBJ1-1; possible D gene TRBD1, 5 bases. Germline V lookup: CDR1 MNHEY, CDR2 SVGAGI. CDR3 size: 16 residues. Trimming pared 0 bases from V and 6 bases from J, leaving 17 bases between. The DNA of the CDR3 is TGTGCCAGCAGTTACTCGATTCCGGACAATTCAGCTGAAGCTTTCTTT. Protein product: CASSYSIPDNSAEAFF.

V usage is TRBV2 and J usage is TRBJ2-3; 7 nucleotides match TRBD2. CDR1 and CDR2 (germline): SNHLY, FYNNEI. V lost 11 bases and J lost 1; bases outside the gene matches: 3. CDR3 length: 12 amino acids. CDR3 nucleotide sequence: TGTGCCTGCCGGGGGGGCACAGATACGCAGTATTTT. The encoded protein is CACRGGTDTQYF.

In its sample, this clone was seen a few times. The genes are TRBV19 and TRBJ2-2, with D perhaps matching TRBD2 (6 bases). Germline V gives CDR1 LNHDA, CDR2 SQIVND (reference sequence). This CDR3 comprises 13 residues. Trimming removed 7 bases from V and 4 bases from J, with 10 bases in between. The CDR3 DNA is TGTGCCAGTACGTGGGGGGTCACCGGGGAGCTGTTTTTT. Its translation is CASTWGVTGELFF.

In this sample, this clone turned up many times. The J gene is TRBJ1-2, the V gene TRBV7-9; the D gene is possibly TRBD1 (5 bases). V was clipped by 0 bases and J by 4 bases, with 12 bases between them. The CDR3 has 15 residues. Germline CDR1 reads SEHNR; CDR2 reads FQNEAQ (reference sequence). The CDR3 loop is CASSLAYPGIYGYTF. The CDR3 DNA reads as TGTGCCAGCAGCTTAGCTTATCCAGGGATCTATGGCTACACCTTC.

The J gene is TRBJ2-5, the V gene TRBV5-1; 9 bases agree with TRBD1. The CDR3 length is 14 residues. Germline CDR1 and CDR2: SGHRS and YFSETQ. V shed 3 bases, J shed 6 bases, and the junction held 6 bases outside the gene matches. CDR3 residues: CASSWGQGGQTQYF. CDR3 DNA sequence: TGCGCCAGCAGCTGGGGACAGGGAGGGCAGACCCAGTACTTC.

This chain uses TRBV5-1 with TRBJ2-7, with 15 bases lining up with TRBD2. Germline loops: CDR1 SGHRS, CDR2 YFSETQ. V was clipped by 0 bases and J by 1 base; unmatched bases: 5. This CDR3 has 18 amino acids. The CDR3 region has the DNA TGCGCCAGCAGCTTGGCTGGGACTAGCGGGGGGCTATCCTACGAGCAGTACTTC. Amino acid sequence: CASSLAGTSGGLSYEQYF.

The chain uses TRBV4-1 and TRBJ1-3; D gene uncertain. Germline CDR1 reads MGHRA; CDR2 reads YSYEKL. The CDR3 runs 13 residues. With 2 bases removed from V and 4 bases from J, the gap between germline ends came to 6 bases. The chain's CDR3 is CASSQPPGNTIYF. For the CDR3, the DNA is TGCGCCAGCAGCCAACCCCCGGGAAACACCATATATTTT.

The chain uses TRBV2 and TRBJ2-5; TRBD2 agrees at 9 bases. With V trimmed by 2 bases and J by 5 bases, 6 bases remained unmatched. The CDR3 sequence is 15 residues long. Germline values: CDR1 SNHLY, CDR2 FYNNEI. CDR3 nucleotides: TGTGCCAGCAGTGAACGGGCGGGGGGGCCTGAGACCCAGTACTTC. Translation gives CASSERAGGPETQYF.

As concerns this clone: Other nucleotide sequences in the sample specify the same CDR3. The J gene is TRBJ2-5, the V gene TRBV5-1, with 10 bases identical to TRBD2. J was trimmed by 3 bases and V by 2 bases; bases with no gene match: 1. CDR3 length: 14 residues. Germline V CDR1 and CDR2: SGHRS, YFSETQ. The CDR3 nucleotides are TGCGCCAGCAGCTTAAGCGGGGGGGAAGAGACCCAGTACTTC. Its translation is CASSLSGGEETQYF.

This clone has only a few counts. The CDR3 DNA follows: TGTGCCACCAGCAGGGGACAGGGGAACACGTACGAGCAGTACTTC. Translating gives CATSRGQGNTYEQYF. The V and J genes are TRBV15 and TRBJ2-7; 10 positions match TRBD1. The V gene end was trimmed by 3 bases and the J gene end by 4 bases; junction bases not matched to a gene: 6. The germline V gene has CDR1 LNHNV and CDR2 YYDKDF (reference sequence). The CDR3 is made up of 15 amino acids.

The chain joins TRBV3-1 (or the pseudogene TRBV3-2) to TRBJ2-2; TRBD2 agrees at 8 bases. Trimming at V came to 2 bases and at J to 5 bases, leaving 4 bases not matched to a gene. CDR1 and CDR2 from the germline V gene are LGHDT and YNNKEL (reference sequence). The CDR3 has 15 residues. CDR3 protein: CASSQSPSGTGELFF. CDR3 DNA sequence: TGTGCCAGCAGCCAAAGCCCTAGCGGGACCGGGGAGCTGTTTTTT.

This clone was found once. The chain is built from TRBV7-6 and TRBJ1-5; 8 bases align to TRBD1. V lost 3 bases and J lost 4; bases outside the gene matches: 8. The CDR3 length is 16 residues. CDR1 SGHVS and CDR2 FNYEAQ come from the germline V gene. The CDR3 here is CASSFDDRGMNQPQHF. The CDR3 DNA sequence: TGTGCCAGCAGCTTTGACGACAGGGGCATGAATCAGCCCCAGCATTTT.